Listed here are 4 T cell receptor beta chains from one sample, sequenced in a study of OX40 agonist ivuxolimab in advanced cancers. The assay was immunoSEQ multiplex PCR, and TCRdb's table has in-frame clones only and misses some. The sample has tens of thousands of clones; 87% are singletons. The sequencing used CD4+ or CD8+ T cells sorted from blood, collected in a trial of the OX40 agonist ivuxolimab. All receptors come from an adult with an advanced solid tumor such as melanoma, head and neck, liver or kidney cancer.

The chain couples TRBV5-4 to TRBJ2-1, with TRBD2 identical over 10 bases. In germline, CDR1 is SGHNT, CDR2 YYREEE (reference sequence). The CDR3 is 16 amino acids. The V and J ends lost 5 bases and 3 bases, in that order; junction bases with no gene match: 8. CDR3 loop: CASRFRTSGNYNEQFF. CDR3 in DNA: TGTGCCAGCAGATTCAGGACTAGCGGTAACTACAATGAGCAGTTCTTC.

The chain combines TRBV11-2 with TRBJ1-1, with D tentatively TRBD1 (6 bases). The CDR3 is 14 amino acids. V shed 5 bases and J shed 11 bases, with 21 bases lying between them. The germline CDR1 and CDR2 sequences are SGHAT and FQNNGV. In nucleotides, the CDR3 is TGTGCCAGCAGCGACCTTCTCCAGGGGCGGATCGCTTTCTTT. Protein sequence: CASSDLLQGRIAFF.

This chain connects TRBV7-9 to TRBJ2-7; either TRBD1 or TRBD2 may supply D (5 bases each). This CDR3 region has 14 residues. Germline CDR1 SEHNR, CDR2 FQNEAQ (reference sequence). Trimming took 3 bases from V and 5 from J, leaving 14 bases between them. The CDR3 DNA sequence: TGTGCCAGCAGCTTGAGGGGAGACGAGGACGAGCAGTACTTC. It encodes CASSLRGDEDEQYF.

The chain is built from TRBV27 and TRBJ2-1; 8 bases match TRBD1. The trim removed 5 bases at V and 6 bases at J, leaving 9 bases unmatched. CDR3 length: 15 residues. Germline V lookup: CDR1 MNHEY, CDR2 SMNVEV (reference sequence). The CDR3 sequence is CASSRTGGRGNEQFF. The DNA of the CDR3 is TGTGCCAGCAGTCGTACAGGGGGTCGGGGCAATGAGCAGTTCTTC.